This T cell receptor (beta chain) derives from a study of blood T cell repertoires in COVID-19. Looking at the study overall: The cDNA or gDNA used as material had been derived from T cells, B-cell-depleted T cells, or PBMCs.

Participant age was about 18 to 89 years, and participants resided in fewer than 25 US areas. Donors were grouped by their self-reported clinical history. Authors' methods: Nucleated cell counts were estimated from reference gene primer amplification. The method was immunoSEQ multiplex PCR; TCRdb's version includes in-frame clones alone and lacks a portion of them. D and trimming come from the DNA, and the V and J calls and clone size come from that table. Of some 300,000 clones detected, around 90% appear once; the ten largest clones hold 3.5% to 5%. The V gene's germline CDR1 is MNHEY and CDR2 SMNVEV (reference sequence). The CDR3 totals 13 residues. The germline V and J ends were trimmed by 2 bases and 8 bases, with 12 bases remaining between them.

The sample taken for sequencing was PBMCs or T cells enriched from blood (not recorded which). The origin of this receptor is a woman aged 18 to 35 with acute COVID-19. This chain uses TRBV27 with TRBJ1-2; the D is unclear. CDR3 nucleotides: TGTGCCAGCAGTTTAAGCCGTACCACCGGCTACACCTTC. Protein: CASSLSRTTGYTF.